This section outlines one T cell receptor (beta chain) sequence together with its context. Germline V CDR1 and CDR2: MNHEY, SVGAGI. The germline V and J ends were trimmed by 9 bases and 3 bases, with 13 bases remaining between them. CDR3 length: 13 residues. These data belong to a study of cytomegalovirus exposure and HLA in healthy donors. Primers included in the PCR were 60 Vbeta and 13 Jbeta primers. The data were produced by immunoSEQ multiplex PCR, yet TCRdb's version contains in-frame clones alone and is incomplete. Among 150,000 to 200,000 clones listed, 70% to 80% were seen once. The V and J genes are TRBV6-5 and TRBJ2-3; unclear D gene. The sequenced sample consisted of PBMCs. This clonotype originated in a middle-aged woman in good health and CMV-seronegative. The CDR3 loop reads CASTPSGTDTQYF. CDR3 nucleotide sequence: TGTGCCAGTACCCCTAGTGGGACAGATACGCAGTATTTT.